One TCR beta chain is described in this entry. This record comes from a study of blood T cell repertoires in COVID-19. As for the study in general: Donors in the United States, Italy and Spain gave samples during acute or convalescent COVID-19. PBMCs, B-cell-depleted T cells, or T cells were the source of the cDNA or gDNA that made up the material.

Per the original data handling: Reference gene primer amplification gave estimated nucleated cell counts. Libraries were prepared by immunoSEQ multiplex PCR; TCRdb keeps only in-frame clonotypes and omits some of them. V and J calls and clone size are copied from that table; D and trimming were computed from the DNA. This table holds roughly 120,000 clones, over 75% found once. The CDR3 is 14 amino acids. V lost 3 bases and J lost 11; bases outside the gene matches: 7. The germline CDR1 and CDR2 sequences are MNHEY and SMNVEV (reference sequence). This clonotype was obtained from an elderly man with acute or convalescent COVID-19. The V gene is TRBV27, the J gene TRBJ1-5; TRBD1 matches at 10 bases. The sequencing input was peripheral blood. The CDR3 is CASSFGQGVSAQHF. In DNA form, the CDR3 reads TGTGCCAGCAGTTTCGGACAGGGGGTGTCGGCCCAGCATTTT.